Each of the 30 T cell receptor beta chains below was sequenced from the same sample in a study of vaccination effects on CD4 cells after COVID-19. Data came from immunoSEQ multiplex PCR; TCRdb stores just in-frame clones and leaves some out. The sample lists 25,000 to 40,000 clones, about 66% seen once, with about 8.7% in the top ten. Before sequencing, viral peptide pools were used by the ViraFEST assay to expand antigen-specific CD4+ T cells. The culture ran for approximately 11 days before CD4+ T cells were isolated. Subjects were given two BNT162b2 or mRNA-1273 vaccine doses. Their cognate antigens are unknown. This specimen was CD4+ T cells from PBMCs cultured with SARS-CoV-2 spike peptides, taken after COVID-19 vaccination. The receptor set was obtained from a human donor who received a COVID-19 vaccine.

The chain links TRBV6-5 to TRBJ1-1, with 7 bases that match TRBD1. V was pared by 0 bases and J by 10 bases, with 8 bases of the junction left unmatched. This CDR3 has 14 amino acids. Germline CDR1 is MNHEY and CDR2 is SVGAGI. For the CDR3, the DNA is TGTGCCAGCAGTTACTCGTTGTTTGAGGGGGCAGCTTTCTTT. Amino acid sequence: CASSYSLFEGAAFF.

This clone was recorded once. The chain couples TRBV29-1 to TRBJ2-5, with TRBD2 matching 7 bases. J gave up 5 bases and V 7 bases, and 19 bases lay outside the gene matches. The CDR3 has 16 residues. Germline assignment: CDR1 SQVTM and CDR2 ANQGSEA. CDR3 nucleotide sequence: TGCAGCGCTAGGGAGGACCTAGTGGCGGGAGCTGAGACCCAGTACTTC. Amino acid sequence: CSAREDLVAGAETQYF.

The rearrangement joins TRBV29-1 to TRBJ2-3; 9 bases fit TRBD1. Per germline, CDR1 SQVTM and CDR2 ANQGSEA. This CDR3 comprises 16 residues. V shed 1 base and J 0 bases; nucleotides not matched to a gene: 5. As DNA, the CDR3 is TGCAGCGTTGAAGGGGCACAGGGGGCAAGCACAGATACGCAGTATTTT. Protein product: CSVEGAQGASTDTQYF.

This clone was recorded a few times. The V gene is TRBV10-1, the J gene TRBJ2-2, with TRBD1 identical over 11 bases. V lost 4 bases, J lost 4 bases, and 2 bases stayed unmatched. The CDR3 is made up of 15 amino acids. CDR1 and CDR2 from the germline V gene are WNHNN and SYGVQD (reference sequence). In DNA, the CDR3 is TGCGCCAGCAGTGCGGGGACAGGGGGCACCGGGGAGCTGTTTTTT. It yields the protein CASSAGTGGTGELFF.

The rearrangement uses TRBV6-1 and TRBJ1-5; D is unresolved. Germline V gene data show CDR1 as MNHNS and CDR2 as SASEGT. This CDR3 comprises 12 residues. Trimming left V 2 bases short and J 10 bases short, with 9 bases between. CDR3 sequence: CASSEHRYPQHF. The CDR3 DNA reads TGTGCCAGCAGTGAACACCGGTACCCCCAGCATTTT.

V and J are TRBV19 and TRBJ1-6, with D unresolved. CDR3 length: 19 residues. Germline assignment: CDR1 LNHDA and CDR2 SQIVND (reference sequence). Trimming removed 5 bases at V and 0 bases at J, with 20 bases between. CDR3 region: CASSPSPGTPSSYNSPLHF. CDR3 DNA sequence: TGTGCCAGTAGTCCCTCCCCGGGTACACCGAGCTCCTATAATTCACCCCTCCACTTT.

This clone showed up just a few times. The chain carries TRBV12-3 or TRBV12-4 and TRBJ2-7; TRBD2 might be the D (6 bases). V was shortened by 5 bases and J by 2 bases, with 10 bases between the two germline ends. The CDR3 consists of 13 residues. The CDR3 bases are TGTGCCAGCAGTCGAGGCGGGGCCTACGAGCAGTACTTC. It translates to CASSRGGAYEQYF.

V and J are TRBV6-1 and TRBJ2-2; no clear D. The CDR3 spans 13 residues. The germline CDR1 and CDR2 sequences are MNHNS and SASEGT. The V end lost 3 bases, the J end lost 1 base, and 3 bases lay between the germline ends. Here the CDR3 DNA reads TGTGCCAGCAGTGAGTTGAACACCGGGGAGCTGTTTTTT. Translating it yields CASSELNTGELFF.

The chain recombines TRBV10-3 with TRBJ2-1, with 10 bases lining up with TRBD1. The germline CDR1 and CDR2 sequences are ENHRY and SYGVKD. The CDR3 sequence is 16 residues long. With 10 bases clipped from V and 0 bases from J, the junction kept 9 bases outside the gene matches. CDR3 amino acids: CASATGTGVSYNEQFF. CDR3 sequence (DNA): TGTGCCAGCGCTACCGGGACAGGGGTCTCCTACAATGAGCAGTTCTTC.

The J gene is TRBJ1-1, the V gene TRBV12-3 or TRBV12-4; 7 bases match TRBD1. The CDR3 spans 13 residues. The V gene end was trimmed by 6 bases and the J gene end by 1 base; junction bases not matched to a gene: 2. CDR3 sequence (DNA): TGTGCCAGCAGGCGGACAGGGAACACTGAAGCTTTCTTT. Its protein product is CASRRTGNTEAFF.

The chain combines TRBV7-9 with TRBJ2-3; TRBD2 might be the D (5 bases). Germline CDR1 and CDR2: SEHNR and FQNEAQ (reference sequence). This CDR3 has 14 amino acids. The V gene lost 2 bases and the J gene lost 0 bases, with 6 bases spanning the gap. DNA for the CDR3: TGTGCCAGCAGCTTACGGACTAGCACAGATACGCAGTATTTT. Its protein product is CASSLRTSTDTQYF.

The chain recombines TRBV4-2 with TRBJ2-3; 7 bases map to TRBD2. There are 18 residues in the CDR3. V lost 0 bases to trimming and J lost 1 base; unmatched junction nucleotides: 10. The V gene's germline CDR1 is LGHNA and CDR2 YNFKEQ. The chain's CDR3 is CASSQDVPRGTRTDTQYF. The CDR3 DNA reads as TGTGCCAGCAGCCAAGACGTCCCGCGGGGGACGCGCACAGATACGCAGTATTTT.

The genes are TRBV7-6 and TRBJ2-3, with D uncertain. In germline, CDR1 is SGHVS, CDR2 FNYEAQ. The V end was cut by 0 bases, the J end by 5 bases, with 15 bases between. The length of the CDR3 is 16 residues. Here the CDR3 DNA reads TGTGCCAGCAGCTTAGCGCCTAGACTGTACGAAGATACGCAGTATTTT. Protein: CASSLAPRLYEDTQYF.

The chain employs TRBV27 and TRBJ1-1; D might be TRBD1 (6 bases). CDR1 is MNHEY, CDR2 SMNVEV, per germline (reference sequence). V lost 3 bases, J lost 0 bases, and 17 bases lay in between. This CDR3 region has 17 residues. CDR3 sequence: CASSFTGWGGMNTEAFF. The CDR3 DNA reads as TGTGCCAGCAGTTTCACAGGGTGGGGGGGGATGAACACTGAAGCTTTCTTT.

The rearrangement links TRBV6-2 or TRBV6-3 to TRBJ2-7, with D unclear. CDR3 length: 11 amino acids. V was pared by 5 bases and J by 2 bases, with 4 bases between. Germline V gene lookup returns CDR1 MNHEY and CDR2 SVGEGT. CDR3 DNA: TGTGCCAGCAGTCCAGCCTACGAGCAGTACTTC. Translation gives CASSPAYEQYF.

The DNA of the CDR3 is TGTGCCAGCAGTTACCAGACTAGCGGGGGGGAAAGCACAGATACGCAGTATTTT. It specifies CASSYQTSGGESTDTQYF. The chain employs TRBV6-2 or TRBV6-3 and TRBJ2-3; the match to TRBD2 covers 14 bases. The CDR3 contains 18 residues. CDR1 MNHEY and CDR2 SVGEGT come from the germline V gene. With 2 bases clipped from V and 0 bases from J, the junction kept 4 bases outside the gene matches.

The rearrangement uses TRBV7-2 and TRBJ2-6; possibly TRBD1 for D (5 bases). CDR1 is SGHTA and CDR2 is FQGNSA in the germline V gene. This CDR3 is built from 16 residues. Trimming left V 1 base short and J 4 bases short, with 11 bases between. The CDR3 reads CASSLVWGSGANVLTF. CDR3 DNA sequence: TGTGCCAGCAGCTTAGTCTGGGGCTCCGGGGCCAACGTCCTGACTTTC.

This chain joins TRBV5-1 and TRBJ2-1, with D perhaps TRBD2 (7 bases). CDR3 length equals 16 residues. Trimming removed 4 bases from V and 4 bases from J, with 18 bases in between. Germline-derived CDR1 and CDR2 are SGHRS and YFSETQ. CDR3 coding DNA: TGCGCCAGCAGCCCGGGGTTAGGGGGGGAGTACAATGAGCAGTTCTTC. Translated: CASSPGLGGEYNEQFF.

This rearrangement joins TRBV2 to TRBJ1-4, with TRBD1 as a possible D gene (5 bases). This CDR3 is 11 amino acids long. Trimming removed 1 base at V and 13 bases at J, with 7 bases between. Germline V gene data show CDR1 as SNHLY and CDR2 as FYNNEI. CDR3 sequence: CASSEGGRLFF. The CDR3 DNA reads TGTGCCAGCAGTGAAGGGGGCCGACTGTTTTTT.

This chain uses TRBV6-5 with TRBJ2-7; TRBD2 aligns across 14 bases. The CDR3 runs to 16 residues. Germline values: CDR1 MNHEY, CDR2 SVGAGI. The trim removed 4 bases at V and 7 bases at J, leaving 9 bases unmatched. The CDR3: CASSLRTSGRSREQYF. The CDR3, as DNA: TGTGCCAGCAGTTTACGGACTAGCGGGAGGTCGAGGGAGCAGTACTTC.

This clone was counted only a few times. The chain has TRBV28 and TRBJ1-2; D gene ambiguous. CDR1 MDHEN and CDR2 SYDVKM come from the germline V gene. The CDR3 covers 15 residues. Trimming cost V 1 base and J 1 base, with 10 bases left between them. CDR3 bases: TGTGCCAGCAGTTTATTTGTGGCAGATAACTATGGCTACACCTTC. Residues: CASSLFVADNYGYTF.

This chain connects TRBV5-1 to TRBJ2-1, with 11 bases identical to TRBD1. The CDR3 is made up of 13 amino acids. CDR1 SGHRS and CDR2 YFSETQ come from the germline V gene. Trimming at V came to 6 bases and at J to 9 bases, leaving 5 bases not matched to a gene. Here the CDR3 reads CASMGQGGLEQFF. The CDR3 DNA sequence: TGCGCCAGCATGGGACAGGGGGGGCTTGAGCAGTTCTTC.

V gene TRBV2 combines with J gene TRBJ2-3; 9 bases map to TRBD2. This CDR3 is built from 15 residues. Losses at the gene ends were 6 bases for V and 1 base for J; bases not matched to a gene: 5. CDR1 and CDR2 (germline): SNHLY, FYNNEI. CDR3 DNA sequence: TGTGCCAGCAGGACTAGCGGCTCGGGCACAGATACGCAGTATTTT. Its translation is CASRTSGSGTDTQYF.

A few counts support this clone. The chain has TRBV18 and TRBJ1-1; D uncertain. V lost 1 base, J lost 5 bases, and 8 bases lay in between. The CDR3 is made up of 13 amino acids. CDR1 is KGHSH and CDR2 is LQKENI in the germline V gene. CDR3 in amino acids: CASSPQPETEAFF. Here the CDR3 DNA reads TGTGCCAGCTCACCACAGCCCGAGACTGAAGCTTTCTTT.

The chain has TRBV5-4 and TRBJ2-6; a weak D match, TRBD1 (5 bases). V was cut by 2 bases and J by 6 bases, with 12 bases left in between. CDR1 and CDR2 (germline): SGHNT, YYREEE (reference sequence). The length of the CDR3 is 15 residues. In nucleotides, the CDR3 is TGTGCCAGCAGCTTTACAGGATCCTCGGCCAACGTCCTGACTTTC. This translates into CASSFTGSSANVLTF.

The V and J genes are TRBV27 and TRBJ2-1; D is unclear. Trimming removed 7 bases from V and 6 bases from J, with 7 bases in between. CDR3 length: 11 amino acids. Germline V CDR1 and CDR2: MNHEY, SMNVEV (reference sequence). CDR3 DNA sequence: TGTGCCAGCAAACGGTTCAATGAGCAGTTCTTC. This translates into CASKRFNEQFF.

This clone was detected a few times. The genes are TRBV5-4 and TRBJ2-5, with TRBD2 matching over 8 bases. This CDR3 is 15 amino acids long. The ends lost 4 bases at V and 1 base at J; junction bases unmatched: 6. CDR1 and CDR2 (germline): SGHNT, YYREEE (reference sequence). Here the CDR3 DNA reads TGTGCCAGCAGCCGGGGTAGCGGGGTCCAAGAGACCCAGTACTTC. The encoded protein is CASSRGSGVQETQYF. Drawing the rest from reference TRBV5-4 and TRBJ2-5, the complete variable domain is ETGVTQSPTHLIKTRGQQVTLRCSSQSGHNTVSWYQQALGQGPQFIFQYYREEENGRGNFPPRFSGLQFPNYSSELNVNALELDDSALYLCASSRGSGVQETQYFGPGTRLLVL.

The V and J genes are TRBV29-1 and TRBJ1-2; D uncertain. The CDR3 sequence is 11 residues long. V dropped 6 bases and J dropped 8 bases, with 13 bases sitting between them. Germline CDR1 is SQVTM and CDR2 is ANQGSEA. CDR3 sequence reads: CSVLKTRGYTF. CDR3 nucleotide sequence: TGCAGCGTACTAAAAACGAGGGGCTACACCTTC. The full variable domain, completed using reference TRBV29-1 and TRBJ1-2, is SAVISQKPSRDICQRGTSLTIQCQVDSQVTMMFWYRQQPGQSLTLIATANQGSEATYESGFVIDKFPISRPNLTFSTLTVSNMSPEDSSIYLCSVLKTRGYTFGSGTRLTVV.

The CDR3 region has the DNA TGTGCCAGCAGCTTAGATTACCCTGGACTAGCGGGGGGCGGACAGAAGACCCAGTACTTC. The encoded protein is CASSLDYPGLAGGGQKTQYF. This chain joins TRBV11-2 and TRBJ2-5, with 14 bases fitting TRBD2. Per germline, CDR1 SGHAT and CDR2 FQNNGV. There are 20 residues in the CDR3. The trim removed 0 bases at V and 6 bases at J, leaving 15 bases unmatched.

This clone was recorded a few times. The chain links TRBV6-6 to TRBJ1-2, with D perhaps matching TRBD1 (6 bases). V lost 2 bases, J lost 0 bases, and 10 bases lay in between. Germline-derived CDR1 and CDR2 are MNHNY and SVGAGI (reference sequence). The CDR3 has 15 amino acids. CDR3 loop: CASSYPTGANYGYTF. CDR3 in DNA: TGTGCCAGCAGTTACCCGACAGGCGCTAACTATGGCTACACCTTC.